Below, 22 T cell receptor beta chains from the same sample are listed, as sequenced in a study of neurological immune-mediated disorders. MiXCR was run by TCRdb on the 5' RACE reads, yielding one entry per CDR3 protein. This table has around 70,000 distinct CDR3 sequences, roughly 4.8% appearing once. The sequenced material came from PBMCs. The receptors derive from an older woman with multiple sclerosis.

This chain uses TRBV5-1 with TRBJ1-2, with TRBD1 identical over 9 bases. CDR3 length equals 15 residues. V lost 4 bases to trimming and J lost 7 bases; unmatched junction nucleotides: 11. Germline-derived CDR1 and CDR2 are SGHRS and YFSETQ. The CDR3 DNA reads as TGCGCCAGCAGCCCGGGGGACAGGGAGTCCTCTGGCTACACCTTC. Amino acid sequence: CASSPGDRESSGYTF.

This clonotype has only a few counts. This chain connects TRBV15 to TRBJ2-5; the D call may be TRBD1 or TRBD2 (5 bases each). The germline CDR1 and CDR2 sequences are LNHNV and YYDKDF (reference sequence). The CDR3 loop spans 14 amino acids. V lost 5 bases, J lost 5 bases, and 15 bases lay in between. The chain's CDR3 is CATSSGDRVETQYF. DNA for the CDR3: TGTGCCACCAGCTCCGGGGACCGGGTCGAGACCCAGTACTTC.

In its sample, this clonotype was seen many times. The J gene is TRBJ2-3, the V gene TRBV27; 9 positions agree with TRBD2. Germline V gene lookup returns CDR1 MNHEY and CDR2 SMNVEV (reference sequence). The J segment lost 3 bases and the V segment lost 6 bases, leaving 7 bases of the junction unmatched. CDR3 length: 15 amino acids. CDR3: CASRPAGGLTDTQYF. The DNA for the CDR3 is TGTGCCAGCAGACCTGCGGGAGGGTTGACAGATACGCAGTATTTT.

Many counts were recorded for this clonotype. The gene calls are TRBV4-1 and TRBJ1-1; D unclear. V was pared by 1 base and J by 1 base, with 4 bases between. The CDR3 is made up of 13 amino acids. Germline CDR1 is MGHRA and CDR2 is YSYEKL. CDR3 residues: CASSQVGNTEAFF. The CDR3 DNA sequence: TGCGCCAGCAGCCAAGTAGGGAACACTGAAGCTTTCTTT.

The chain uses TRBV6-6 and TRBJ2-3; 8 nucleotides align to TRBD2. The CDR3 is 17 residues long. Unmatched junction bases numbered 13, after V lost 2 bases and J lost 6 bases. Germline loops: CDR1 MNHNY, CDR2 SVGAGI (reference sequence). The CDR3 coding sequence is TGTGCCAGCAGTTACCCTGCCGGAGCGGGGGCTACGGATACGCAGTATTTT. Translated, it gives CASSYPAGAGATDTQYF.

This clonotype was recorded many times. This chain uses TRBV12-3 or TRBV12-4 with TRBJ2-6, with D unclear. The CDR3 runs to 13 residues. V was trimmed by 5 bases and J by 0 bases, leaving 2 bases between them. Here the CDR3 reads CASSSSGANVLTF. In nucleotides, the CDR3 is TGTGCCAGCAGTAGCTCTGGGGCCAACGTCCTGACTTTC.

This clonotype appeared once. Because it lacks the conserved phenylalanine or tryptophan at the end, this CDR3 is likely a read error. The chain couples TRBV6-5 to TRBJ2-3; perhaps TRBD1 as D (6 bases). Germline V gene lookup returns CDR1 MNHEY and CDR2 SVGAGI. CDR3 length equals 13 residues. With 4 bases removed from V and 6 bases from J, the gap between germline ends came to 11 bases. The CDR3 DNA reads TGTGCCAGCAGTTCCAGGACAGTGGATACGCAGTATTCT. Its translation: CASSSRTVDTQYS.

The rearrangement uses TRBV29-1 and TRBJ1-1; 7 bases are shared with TRBD1. J lost 7 bases, V lost 6 bases, and 11 bases had no gene match. Germline values: CDR1 SQVTM, CDR2 ANQGSEA. The CDR3 sequence is 13 residues long. CDR3 sequence (DNA): TGCAGCGTGAGAGGACAGGCGAGTGTTGAAGCTTTCTTT. It codes for CSVRGQASVEAFF. The variable domain in full, with the rest retrieved from reference TRBV29-1 and TRBJ1-1, is SAVISQKPSRDICQRGTSLTIQCQVDSQVTMMFWYRQQPGQSLTLIATANQGSEATYESGFVIDKFPISRPNLTFSTLTVSNMSPEDSSIYLCSVRGQASVEAFFGQGTRLTVV.

This clonotype was counted ten times or more. The chain is built from TRBV5-8 and TRBJ1-1, with no clear D. The CDR3 contains 11 residues. With 3 bases removed from V and 6 bases from J, the gap between germline ends came to 6 bases. The V gene's germline CDR1 is SGHTS and CDR2 YDEGEE. The CDR3 spells CASSSVPEAFF. For the CDR3, the DNA is TGTGCCAGCAGCTCCGTCCCTGAAGCTTTCTTT.

This chain joins TRBV6-6 and TRBJ2-7; no clear D gene. The V gene's germline CDR1 is MNHNY and CDR2 SVGAGI (reference sequence). The CDR3 covers 15 residues. V was trimmed by 0 bases and J by 2 bases, leaving 11 bases between them. The CDR3 coding sequence is TGTGCCAGCAGTTACTCGGGGTTGATTGCCTACGAGCAGTACTTC. It translates to CASSYSGLIAYEQYF.

This clonotype was seen ten or more times. The chain combines TRBV5-1 with TRBJ2-7; D possibly uses TRBD1 or TRBD2 (5 bases each). Trimming pared 0 bases from V and 3 bases from J, leaving 10 bases between. CDR1 is SGHRS, CDR2 YFSETQ, per germline. This CDR3 spans 14 amino acids. In nucleotides, the CDR3 is TGCGCCAGCAGCTTGGGAGGGACCATCTACGAGCAGTACTTC. Residues: CASSLGGTIYEQYF.

This clonotype has a count of ten or more. The V and J genes are TRBV7-2 and TRBJ2-4; the match to TRBD2 covers 11 bases. The V gene end was trimmed by 3 bases and the J gene end by 1 base; junction bases not matched to a gene: 8. CDR1 and CDR2 (germline): SGHTA, FQGNSA. The CDR3 spans 18 residues. CDR3 bases: TGTGCCAGCAGCTTCGGACTAGCGGGCACCTCCGCCAAAAACATTCAGTACTTC. Encoded protein: CASSFGLAGTSAKNIQYF.

This clonotype was counted at least ten times. This chain uses TRBV29-1 with TRBJ1-2; a weak D match, TRBD1 (5 bases). Deletions cut 7 bases from V and 4 bases from J, with 13 bases between. Looked up from germline, CDR1 is SQVTM and CDR2 is ANQGSEA. The CDR3 sequence is 12 residues long. CDR3 in amino acids: CSGSWGGYGYTF. The CDR3 region has the DNA TGCAGCGGATCATGGGGGGGCTATGGCTACACCTTC.

This sequence joins TRBV20-1 and TRBJ2-7, with 9 bases lining up with TRBD2. J lost 2 bases, V lost 6 bases, and 11 bases had no gene match. CDR1 and CDR2 (germline): DFQATT, SNEGSKA (reference sequence). The CDR3 runs 15 residues. CDR3 amino acids: CSAPPGLAGTYEQYF. CDR3 nucleotides: TGCAGTGCCCCCCCCGGTCTAGCGGGAACCTACGAGCAGTACTTC.

The CDR3 loop is CASGRNEAKNIQYF. DNA of the CDR3: TGTGCCAGCGGACGGAATGAAGCCAAAAACATTCAGTACTTC. The chain employs TRBV7-2 and TRBJ2-4; D is unresolved. The germline V gene encodes CDR1 SGHTA and CDR2 FQGNSA. The V end lost 8 bases, the J end lost 0 bases, and 11 bases lay between the germline ends. The CDR3 runs to 14 residues.

This clonotype was counted a few times. The rearrangement uses TRBV18 and TRBJ2-5; 7 bases are shared with TRBD1. The trim removed 0 bases at V and 4 bases at J, leaving 2 bases unmatched. The CDR3 covers 14 residues. CDR1 is KGHSH, CDR2 LQKENI, per germline. The DNA of the CDR3 is TGTGCCAGCTCACCACCGGGACAGAGAGAGACCCAGTACTTC. Its translation is CASSPPGQRETQYF.

This clonotype was observed many times. The CDR3: CASFKQGNTEAFF. The CDR3 coding sequence is TGCGCCAGCTTTAAACAGGGGAACACTGAAGCTTTCTTT. The chain carries TRBV5-1 and TRBJ1-1; D is possibly TRBD1 (6 bases). Germline CDR1 SGHRS, CDR2 YFSETQ. With 7 bases removed from V and 1 base from J, the gap between germline ends came to 11 bases. The CDR3 loop spans 13 amino acids.

This clonotype has only a few counts. The chain carries TRBV7-7 and TRBJ2-3; D gene uncertain. V was cut by 5 bases and J by 6 bases, with 15 bases left in between. CDR3 length: 14 amino acids. CDR1 is SSHAT and CDR2 is FNYEAQ in the germline V gene (reference sequence). The DNA for the CDR3 is TGTGCCAGCAGCCCAGGACCGCCGACGGATACGCAGTATTTT. It yields the protein CASSPGPPTDTQYF.

This clonotype showed up many times. The CDR3 region is CASSLARQGVGELFF. DNA for the CDR3: TGTGCCAGCAGCTTAGCGCGACAGGGCGTCGGGGAGCTGTTTTTT. V usage is TRBV7-6 and J usage is TRBJ2-2, with 7 positions matching TRBD1. The V and J ends lost 0 bases and 7 bases, in that order; junction bases with no gene match: 5. The germline gives CDR1 SGHVS, CDR2 FNYEAQ. The CDR3 runs 15 residues.

This clonotype was detected many times. The V and J genes are TRBV27 and TRBJ1-1; D call uncertain. The CDR3 covers 14 residues. The germline V gene has CDR1 MNHEY and CDR2 SMNVEV (reference sequence). Trimming took off 6 bases at V and 0 bases at J, with 11 bases between the two ends. The CDR3 DNA reads as TGTGCCAGCAGGTTAGGGCAGATGAACACTGAAGCTTTCTTT. Translation: CASRLGQMNTEAFF.

This clonotype occurred many times. This rearrangement joins TRBV7-2 to TRBJ2-3, with 12 bases aligning to TRBD2. The CDR3 sequence is 15 residues long. Germline V lookup: CDR1 SGHTA, CDR2 FQGNSA. V shed 5 bases and J 4 bases; nucleotides not matched to a gene: 4. CDR3 coding DNA: TGTGCCAGCAGCCGGACTAGCGGGATGTCAGATACGCAGTATTTT. This translates into CASSRTSGMSDTQYF.

This clonotype was observed many times. This chain links TRBV6-5 with TRBJ2-7; 9 nucleotides match TRBD1. Losses at the gene ends were 5 bases for V and 6 bases for J; bases not matched to a gene: 8. Germline CDR1 is MNHEY and CDR2 is SVGAGI. The CDR3 loop spans 14 amino acids. The DNA of the CDR3 is TGTGCCAGCAGTCTCGGGACAGGGAACTTCGAGCAGTACTTC. It yields the protein CASSLGTGNFEQYF.